This T cell receptor beta chain came from a study of T cell repertoires in cytomegalovirus infection. On the study more broadly: Carrying CMV and the relevant HLA type showed in public TCR beta signatures. Study-wide points: There were HLA-C-restricted CMV-specific TCR beta clonotypes dominating the ex vivo response.

Germline loops: CDR1 SGHAT, CDR2 FQNNGV. This CDR3 comprises 15 residues. V gave up 6 bases and J gave up 6 bases; unmatched junction bases: 12. Each CDR3 protein is one row after TCRdb ran MiXCR on the reads. The sample holds approximately 350,000 distinct CDR3 sequences, roughly 36% seen once. This clonotype turned up a few times. Antigen unknown. The TCR originated in a human donor in good health (CMV status not recorded). Some clones in this sample may be carry-over from other donors' samples. V and J are TRBV11-2 and TRBJ2-7, with 9 bases aligning to TRBD2. Material: cultured PBMCs, obtained from culture after CMV antigen stimulation. In DNA, the CDR3 is TGTGCCAGCAGTCGAGGTGCGGGAGGGCCGTTCGAGCAGTACTTC. It specifies CASSRGAGGPFEQYF.